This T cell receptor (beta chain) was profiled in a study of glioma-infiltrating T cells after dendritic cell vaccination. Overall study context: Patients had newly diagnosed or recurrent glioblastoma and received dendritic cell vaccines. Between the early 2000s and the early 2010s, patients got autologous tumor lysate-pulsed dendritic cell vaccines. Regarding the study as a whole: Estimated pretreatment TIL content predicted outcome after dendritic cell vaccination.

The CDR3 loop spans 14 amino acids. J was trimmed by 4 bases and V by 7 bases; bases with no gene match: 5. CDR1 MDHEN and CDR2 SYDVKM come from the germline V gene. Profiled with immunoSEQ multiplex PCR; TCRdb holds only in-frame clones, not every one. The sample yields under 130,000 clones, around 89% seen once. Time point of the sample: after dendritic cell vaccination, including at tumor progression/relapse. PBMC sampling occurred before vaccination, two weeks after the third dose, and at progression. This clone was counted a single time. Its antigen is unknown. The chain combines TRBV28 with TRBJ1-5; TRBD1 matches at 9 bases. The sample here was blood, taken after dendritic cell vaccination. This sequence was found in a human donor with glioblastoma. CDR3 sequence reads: CASNPGQGNQPQHF. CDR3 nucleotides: TGTGCCAGCAACCCGGGACAGGGTAATCAGCCCCAGCATTTT.